This record concerns one TCR beta chain sequence. V lost 0 bases to trimming and J lost 1 base, with 6 bases between them. The CDR3 totals 14 residues. Germline-derived CDR1 and CDR2 are SGHDN and FVKESK. The data are from a study of PD-1 blockade in classical Hodgkin lymphoma. Brentuximab vedotin exposure varied among the patients, all of whom had relapsed after autologous stem cell transplantation. From thawed PBMCs, CD4+ T cells were purified using magnetic negative selection. Only in-frame clones appear in the TCRdb table, and some are missing; sequencing was by immunoSEQ multiplex PCR. Here the sample spans about 29,000 clones, about 85% being singletons.

Specimen: CD4+ T cells from blood, collected at baseline. This receptor was obtained from a human donor with classical Hodgkin lymphoma. V and J are TRBV14 and TRBJ1-1; D gene unclear. Here the CDR3 reads CASSQDWRNTEAFF. For the CDR3, the DNA is TGTGCCAGCAGCCAAGATTGGAGGAACACTGAAGCTTTCTTT.